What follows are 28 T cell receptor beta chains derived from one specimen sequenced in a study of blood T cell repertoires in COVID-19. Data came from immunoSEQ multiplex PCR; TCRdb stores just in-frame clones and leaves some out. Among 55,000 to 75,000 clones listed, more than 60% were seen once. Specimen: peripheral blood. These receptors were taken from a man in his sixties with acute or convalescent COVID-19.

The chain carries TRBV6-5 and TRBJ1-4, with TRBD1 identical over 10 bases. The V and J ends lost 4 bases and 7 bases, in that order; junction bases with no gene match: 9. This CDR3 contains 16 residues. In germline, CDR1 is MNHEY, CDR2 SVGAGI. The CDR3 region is CASSSARTGGSEKLFF. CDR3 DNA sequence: TGTGCCAGCAGTTCGGCCCGGACAGGGGGGTCTGAAAAACTGTTTTTT.

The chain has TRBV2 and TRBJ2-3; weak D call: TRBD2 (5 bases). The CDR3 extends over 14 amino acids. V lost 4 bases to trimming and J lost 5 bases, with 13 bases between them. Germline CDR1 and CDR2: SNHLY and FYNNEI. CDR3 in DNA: TGTGCCAGCAGTGTAGGAGGTTGGGGAGATACGCAGTATTTT. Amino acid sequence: CASSVGGWGDTQYF.

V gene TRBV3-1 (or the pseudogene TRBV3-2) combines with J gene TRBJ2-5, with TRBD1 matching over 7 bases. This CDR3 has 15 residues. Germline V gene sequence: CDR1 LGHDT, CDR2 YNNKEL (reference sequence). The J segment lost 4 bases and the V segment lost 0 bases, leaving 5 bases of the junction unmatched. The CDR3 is CASSQDLGGSETQYF. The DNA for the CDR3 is TGTGCCAGCAGCCAAGATCTAGGGGGCTCAGAGACCCAGTACTTC.

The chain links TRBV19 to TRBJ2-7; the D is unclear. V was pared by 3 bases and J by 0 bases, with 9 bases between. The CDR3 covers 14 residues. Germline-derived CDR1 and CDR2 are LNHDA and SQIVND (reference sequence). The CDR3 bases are TGTGCCAGTAGTATCGCTGCAGTCTCCTACGAGCAGTACTTC. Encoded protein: CASSIAAVSYEQYF. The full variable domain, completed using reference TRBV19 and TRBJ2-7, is DGGITQSPKYLFRKEGQNVTLSCEQNLNHDAMYWYRQDPGQGLRLIYYSQIVNDFQKGDIAEGYSVSREKKESFPLTVTSAQKNPTAFYLCASSIAAVSYEQYFGPGTRLTVT.

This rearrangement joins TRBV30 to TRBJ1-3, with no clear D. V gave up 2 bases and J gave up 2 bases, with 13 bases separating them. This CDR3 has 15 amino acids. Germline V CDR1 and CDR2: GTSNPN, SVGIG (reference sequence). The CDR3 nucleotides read TGTGCCTGGAGTTTCTGGGGAGCGGCTGGAAACACCATATATTTT. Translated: CAWSFWGAAGNTIYF.

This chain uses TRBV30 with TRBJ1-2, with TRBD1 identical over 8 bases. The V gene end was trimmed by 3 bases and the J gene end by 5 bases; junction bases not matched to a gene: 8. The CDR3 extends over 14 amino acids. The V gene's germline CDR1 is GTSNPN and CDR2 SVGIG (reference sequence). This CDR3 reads CAWRRDRTGYGYTF. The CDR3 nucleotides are TGTGCCTGGAGGAGGGACAGGACAGGATATGGCTACACCTTC.

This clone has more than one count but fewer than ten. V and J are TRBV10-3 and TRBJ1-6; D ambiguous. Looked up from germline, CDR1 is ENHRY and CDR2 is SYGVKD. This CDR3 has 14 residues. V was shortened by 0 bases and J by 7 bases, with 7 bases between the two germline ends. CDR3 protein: CAISESGVNSPLHF. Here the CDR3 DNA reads TGTGCCATCAGTGAGTCGGGAGTGAATTCACCCCTCCACTTT.

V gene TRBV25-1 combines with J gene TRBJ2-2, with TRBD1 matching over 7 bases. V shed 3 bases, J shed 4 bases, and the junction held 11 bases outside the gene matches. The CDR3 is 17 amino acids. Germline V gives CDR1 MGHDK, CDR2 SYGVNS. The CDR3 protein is CASSDSRGGDGTGELFF. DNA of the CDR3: TGTGCCAGCAGTGATTCCCGAGGGGGCGATGGCACCGGGGAGCTGTTTTTT.

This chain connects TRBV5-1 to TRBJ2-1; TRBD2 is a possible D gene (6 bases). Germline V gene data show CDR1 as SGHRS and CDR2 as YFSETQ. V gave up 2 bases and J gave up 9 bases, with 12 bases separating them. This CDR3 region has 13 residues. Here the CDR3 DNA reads TGCGCCAGCAGCTTCCGACTAGACCTTGAGCAGTTCTTC. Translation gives CASSFRLDLEQFF. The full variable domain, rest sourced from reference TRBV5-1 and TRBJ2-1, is KAGVTQTPRYLIKTRGQQVTLSCSPISGHRSVSWYQQTPGQGLQFLFEYFSETQRNKGNFPGRFSGRQFSNSRSEMNVSTLELGDSALYLCASSFRLDLEQFFGPGTRLTVL.

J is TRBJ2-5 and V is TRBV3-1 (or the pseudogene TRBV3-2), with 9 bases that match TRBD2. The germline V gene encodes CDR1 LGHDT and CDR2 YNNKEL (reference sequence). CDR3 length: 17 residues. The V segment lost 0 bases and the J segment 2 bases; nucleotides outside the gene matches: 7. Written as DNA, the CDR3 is TGTGCCAGCAGCCAAGAATTGCTAGCGGGGCTACAAGAGACCCAGTACTTC. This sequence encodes CASSQELLAGLQETQYF.

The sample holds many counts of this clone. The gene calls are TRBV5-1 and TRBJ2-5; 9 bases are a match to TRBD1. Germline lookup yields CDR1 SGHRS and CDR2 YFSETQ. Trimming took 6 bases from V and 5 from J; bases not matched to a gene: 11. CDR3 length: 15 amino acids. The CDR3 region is CASTGEAGQGETQYF. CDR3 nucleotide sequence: TGCGCCAGCACAGGGGAGGCCGGACAGGGGGAGACCCAGTACTTC.

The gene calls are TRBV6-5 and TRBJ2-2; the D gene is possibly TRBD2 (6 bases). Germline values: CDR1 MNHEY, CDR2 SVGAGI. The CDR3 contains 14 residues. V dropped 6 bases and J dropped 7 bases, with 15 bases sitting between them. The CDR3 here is CASRLGRGGGELFF. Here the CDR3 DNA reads TGTGCCAGCAGACTTGGACGGGGAGGCGGGGAGCTGTTTTTT.

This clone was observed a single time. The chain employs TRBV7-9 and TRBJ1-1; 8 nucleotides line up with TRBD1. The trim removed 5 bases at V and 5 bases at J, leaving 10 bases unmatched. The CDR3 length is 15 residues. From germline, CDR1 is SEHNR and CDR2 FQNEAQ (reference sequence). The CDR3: CASSLPDRAGTEAFF. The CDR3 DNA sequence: TGTGCCAGCAGCCTTCCGGACAGGGCGGGGACTGAAGCTTTCTTT.

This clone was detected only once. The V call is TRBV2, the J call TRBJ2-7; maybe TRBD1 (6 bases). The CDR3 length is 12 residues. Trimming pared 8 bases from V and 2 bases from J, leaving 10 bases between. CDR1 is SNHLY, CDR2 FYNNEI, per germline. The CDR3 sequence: CASGAGAYEQYF. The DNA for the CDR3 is TGTGCCAGCGGGGCAGGGGCCTACGAGCAGTACTTC.

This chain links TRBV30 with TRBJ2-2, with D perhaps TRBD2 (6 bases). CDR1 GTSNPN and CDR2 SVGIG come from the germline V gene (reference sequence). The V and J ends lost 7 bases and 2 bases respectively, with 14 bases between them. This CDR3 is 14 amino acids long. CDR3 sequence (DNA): TGTGCCTCTGTACCGGGGGTCAACACCGGGGAGCTGTTTTTT. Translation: CASVPGVNTGELFF.

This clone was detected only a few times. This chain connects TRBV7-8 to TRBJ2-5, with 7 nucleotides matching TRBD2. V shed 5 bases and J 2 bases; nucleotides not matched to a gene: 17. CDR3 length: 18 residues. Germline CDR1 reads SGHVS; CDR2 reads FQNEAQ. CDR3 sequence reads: CASSPRVRSDGGQETQYF. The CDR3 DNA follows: TGTGCCAGCAGCCCGCGGGTGAGAAGCGACGGGGGGCAAGAGACCCAGTACTTC.

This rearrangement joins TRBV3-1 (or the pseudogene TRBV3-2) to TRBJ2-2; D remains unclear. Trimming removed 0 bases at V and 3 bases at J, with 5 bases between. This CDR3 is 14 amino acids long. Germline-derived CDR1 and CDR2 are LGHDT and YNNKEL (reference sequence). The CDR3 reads CASSQDRDTGELFF. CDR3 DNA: TGTGCCAGCAGCCAAGATCGGGACACCGGGGAGCTGTTTTTT.

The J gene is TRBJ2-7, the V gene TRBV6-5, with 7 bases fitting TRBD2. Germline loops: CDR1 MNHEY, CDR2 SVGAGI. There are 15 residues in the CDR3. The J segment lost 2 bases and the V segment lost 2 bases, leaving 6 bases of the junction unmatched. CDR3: CASSYARGLAYEQYF. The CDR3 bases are TGTGCCAGCAGTTACGCCCGAGGACTAGCCTACGAGCAGTACTTC.

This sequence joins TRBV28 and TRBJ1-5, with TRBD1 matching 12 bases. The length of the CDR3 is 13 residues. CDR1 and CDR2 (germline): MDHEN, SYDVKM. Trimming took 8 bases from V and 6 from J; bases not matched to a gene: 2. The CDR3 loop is CASAGQGAQPQHF. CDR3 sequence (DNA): TGTGCCAGCGCGGGACAGGGGGCTCAGCCCCAGCATTTT.

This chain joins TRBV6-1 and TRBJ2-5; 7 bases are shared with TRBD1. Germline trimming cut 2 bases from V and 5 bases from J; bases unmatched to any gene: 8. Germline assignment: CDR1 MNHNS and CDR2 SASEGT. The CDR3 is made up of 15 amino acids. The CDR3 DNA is TGTGCCAGCAGTGAACAAACAGGGGCGGGCGAGACCCAGTACTTC. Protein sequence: CASSEQTGAGETQYF.

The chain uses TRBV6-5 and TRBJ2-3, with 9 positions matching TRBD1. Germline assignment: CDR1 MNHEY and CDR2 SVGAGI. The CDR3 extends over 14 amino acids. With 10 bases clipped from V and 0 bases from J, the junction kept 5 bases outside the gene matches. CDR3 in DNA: TGTGCCACGCGACAGGGGGAGAGCACAGATACGCAGTATTTT. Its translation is CATRQGESTDTQYF.

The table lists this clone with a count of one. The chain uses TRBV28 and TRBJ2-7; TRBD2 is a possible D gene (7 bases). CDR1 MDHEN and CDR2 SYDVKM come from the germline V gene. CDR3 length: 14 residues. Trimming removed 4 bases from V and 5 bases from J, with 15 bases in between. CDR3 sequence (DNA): TGTGCCAGCAGTTCCCCGGGGGGCACGCACGAGCAGTACTTC. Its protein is CASSSPGGTHEQYF. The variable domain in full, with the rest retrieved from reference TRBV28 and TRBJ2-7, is DVKVTQSSRYLVKRTGEKVFLECVQDMDHENMFWYRQDPGLGLRLIYFSYDVKMKEKGDIPEGYSVSREKKERFSLILESASTNQTSMYLCASSSPGGTHEQYFGPGTRLTVT.

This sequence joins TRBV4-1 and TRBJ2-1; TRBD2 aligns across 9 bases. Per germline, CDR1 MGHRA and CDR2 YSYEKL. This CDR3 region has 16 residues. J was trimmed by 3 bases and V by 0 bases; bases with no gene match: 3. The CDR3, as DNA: TGCGCCAGCAGCCAAGAACCGCGGGGGGGCTACAATGAGCAGTTCTTC. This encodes CASSQEPRGGYNEQFF.

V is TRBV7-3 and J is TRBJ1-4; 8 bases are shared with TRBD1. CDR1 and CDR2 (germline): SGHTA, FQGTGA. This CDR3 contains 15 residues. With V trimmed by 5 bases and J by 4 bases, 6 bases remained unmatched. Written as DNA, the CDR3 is TGTGCCAGCAGCGTGACAGGGGAGAATAATGAAAAACTGTTTTTT. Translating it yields CASSVTGENNEKLFF.

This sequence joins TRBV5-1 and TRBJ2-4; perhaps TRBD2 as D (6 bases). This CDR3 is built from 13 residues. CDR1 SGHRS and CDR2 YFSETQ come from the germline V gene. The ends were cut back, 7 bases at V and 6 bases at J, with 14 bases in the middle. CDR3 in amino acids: CASASGVGNIQYF. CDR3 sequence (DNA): TGCGCCAGCGCCTCGGGGGTCGGAAACATTCAGTACTTC.

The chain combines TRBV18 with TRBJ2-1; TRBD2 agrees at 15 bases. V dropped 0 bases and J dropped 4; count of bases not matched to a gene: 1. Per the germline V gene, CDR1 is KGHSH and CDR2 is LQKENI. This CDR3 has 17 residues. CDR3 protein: CASSPPGLAGGYNEQFF. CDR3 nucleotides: TGTGCCAGCTCACCACCTGGACTAGCGGGAGGGTACAATGAGCAGTTCTTC.

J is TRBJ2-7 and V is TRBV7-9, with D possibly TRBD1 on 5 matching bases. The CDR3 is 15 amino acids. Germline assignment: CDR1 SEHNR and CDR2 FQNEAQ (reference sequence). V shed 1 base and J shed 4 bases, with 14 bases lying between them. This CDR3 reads CASSLVQGKEYEQYF. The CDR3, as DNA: TGTGCCAGCAGCTTAGTTCAGGGTAAAGAATACGAGCAGTACTTC.

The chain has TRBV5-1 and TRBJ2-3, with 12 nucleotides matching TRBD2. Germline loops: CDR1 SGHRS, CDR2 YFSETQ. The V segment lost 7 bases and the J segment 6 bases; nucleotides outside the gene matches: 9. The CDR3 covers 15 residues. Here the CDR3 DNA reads TGCGCCAGCGGAACTAGCGGGGGGCCCGTTGATACGCAGTATTTT. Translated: CASGTSGGPVDTQYF.